The T cell receptor beta chain described here comes from a study of shared clonotypes between healthy human individuals. Once extracted for a subset, genomic DNA was divided evenly among several immunoSEQ plates. The method was immunoSEQ multiplex PCR; TCRdb's version includes in-frame clones alone and lacks a portion of them. Altogether about 700,000 clones are present, about 74% being singletons, with the ten largest covering approximately 1.6%. Germline V gene data show CDR1 as SGHRS and CDR2 as YFSETQ. The CDR3 is 18 residues long. V was shortened by 1 base and J by 0 bases, with 14 bases between the two germline ends. This clone was detected ten times or more. The antigen is unknown. General study findings and limits: Among the subsets, naive ones generally showed larger estimated richness than memory ones. Generation probability values for non-shared clonotypes were lower than those for clonotypes shared by all four donors. Sampling included only blood; tissue repertoires likely differ.

The clonotype comes from a woman aged 25 to 45 in good health. The J gene is TRBJ1-6, the V gene TRBV5-1; D is undetermined. Material for sequencing was memory CD4+ T cells sorted from blood. Noted subset: CD45RA-negative fraction. The CDR3 sequence is CASSLRAQGSSYNSPLHF. The CDR3 coding sequence is TGCGCCAGCAGCTTGCGGGCCCAAGGGAGCTCCTATAATTCACCCCTCCACTTT. Combining the CDR3 with reference TRBV5-1 and TRBJ1-6 gives the whole variable domain KAGVTQTPRYLIKTRGQQVTLSCSPISGHRSVSWYQQTPGQGLQFLFEYFSETQRNKGNFPGRFSGRQFSNSRSEMNVSTLELGDSALYLCASSLRAQGSSYNSPLHFGNGTRLTVT.